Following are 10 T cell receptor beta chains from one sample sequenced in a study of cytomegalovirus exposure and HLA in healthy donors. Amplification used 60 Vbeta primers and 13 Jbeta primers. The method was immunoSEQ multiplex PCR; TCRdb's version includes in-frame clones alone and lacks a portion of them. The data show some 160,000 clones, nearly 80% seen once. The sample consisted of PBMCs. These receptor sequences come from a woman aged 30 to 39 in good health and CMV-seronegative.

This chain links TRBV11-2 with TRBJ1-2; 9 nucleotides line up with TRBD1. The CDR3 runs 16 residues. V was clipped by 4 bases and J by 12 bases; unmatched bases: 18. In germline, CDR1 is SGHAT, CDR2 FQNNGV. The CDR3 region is CASSSFSQGASPPDTF. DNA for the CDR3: TGTGCCAGCAGCTCATTTTCACAGGGGGCTTCTCCCCCTGACACCTTC.

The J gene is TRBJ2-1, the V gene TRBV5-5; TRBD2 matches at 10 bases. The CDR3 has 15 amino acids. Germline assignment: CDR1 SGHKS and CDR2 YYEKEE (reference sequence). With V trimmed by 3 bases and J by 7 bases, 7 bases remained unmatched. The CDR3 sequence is CASSSAGGPANEQFF. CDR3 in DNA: TGTGCCAGCAGCTCAGCGGGGGGGCCTGCGAATGAGCAGTTCTTC.

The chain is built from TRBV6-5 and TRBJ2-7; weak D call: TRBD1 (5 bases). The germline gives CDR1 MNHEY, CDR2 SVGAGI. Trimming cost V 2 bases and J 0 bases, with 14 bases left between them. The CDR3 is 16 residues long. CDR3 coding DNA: TGTGCCAGCAGTTACCGTGACAGTCCCTCCTCCTACGAGCAGTACTTC. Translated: CASSYRDSPSSYEQYF.

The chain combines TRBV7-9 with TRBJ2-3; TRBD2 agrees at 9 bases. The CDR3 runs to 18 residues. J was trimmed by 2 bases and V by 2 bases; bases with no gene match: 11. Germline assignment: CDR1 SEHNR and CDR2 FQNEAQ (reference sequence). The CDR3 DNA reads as TGTGCCAGCAGCTTACGTGGGTCTAGCGGGGACTACACAGATACGCAGTATTTT. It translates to CASSLRGSSGDYTDTQYF.

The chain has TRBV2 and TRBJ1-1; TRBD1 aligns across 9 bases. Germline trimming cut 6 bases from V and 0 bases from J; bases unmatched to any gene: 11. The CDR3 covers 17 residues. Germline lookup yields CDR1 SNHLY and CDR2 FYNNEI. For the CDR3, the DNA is TGTGCCAGCAGAAGAGGACAGGGGCGCGGGTTGAACACTGAAGCTTTCTTT. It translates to CASRRGQGRGLNTEAFF.

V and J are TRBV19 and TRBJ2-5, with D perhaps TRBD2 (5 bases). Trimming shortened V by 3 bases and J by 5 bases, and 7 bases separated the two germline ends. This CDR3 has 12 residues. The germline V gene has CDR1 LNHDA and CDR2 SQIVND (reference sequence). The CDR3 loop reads CASSMTGETQYF. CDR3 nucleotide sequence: TGTGCCAGTAGTATGACGGGGGAGACCCAGTACTTC. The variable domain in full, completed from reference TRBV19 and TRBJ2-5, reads DGGITQSPKYLFRKEGQNVTLSCEQNLNHDAMYWYRQDPGQGLRLIYYSQIVNDFQKGDIAEGYSVSREKKESFPLTVTSAQKNPTAFYLCASSMTGETQYFGPGTRLLVL.

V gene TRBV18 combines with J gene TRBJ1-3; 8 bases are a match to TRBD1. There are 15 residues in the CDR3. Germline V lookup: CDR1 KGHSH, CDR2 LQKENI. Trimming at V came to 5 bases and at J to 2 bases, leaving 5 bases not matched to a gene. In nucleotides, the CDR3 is TGTGCCAGCTCATTCAGACAGGGGCCTGGAAACACCATATATTTT. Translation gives CASSFRQGPGNTIYF.

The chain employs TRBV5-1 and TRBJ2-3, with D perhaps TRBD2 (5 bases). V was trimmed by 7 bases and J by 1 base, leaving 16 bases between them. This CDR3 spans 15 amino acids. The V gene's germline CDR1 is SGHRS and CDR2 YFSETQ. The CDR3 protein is CASRFPEEGTDTQYF. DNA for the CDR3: TGCGCCAGCCGGTTCCCTGAGGAGGGCACAGATACGCAGTATTTT.

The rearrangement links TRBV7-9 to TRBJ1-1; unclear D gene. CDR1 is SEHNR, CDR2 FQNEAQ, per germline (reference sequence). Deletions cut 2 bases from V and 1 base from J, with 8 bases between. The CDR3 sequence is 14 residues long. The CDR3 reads CASSLWHANTEAFF. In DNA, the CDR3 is TGTGCCAGCAGCTTATGGCACGCGAACACTGAAGCTTTCTTT.

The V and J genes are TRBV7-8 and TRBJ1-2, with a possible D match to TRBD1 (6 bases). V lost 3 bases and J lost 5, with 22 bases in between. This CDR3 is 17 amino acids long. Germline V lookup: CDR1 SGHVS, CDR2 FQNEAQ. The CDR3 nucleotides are TGTGCCAGCAGCTTTAGGAGATGGGGGGGCCCGTGGTATGGCTACACCTTC. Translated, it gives CASSFRRWGGPWYGYTF.